This entry features one T cell receptor beta chain sequence. Its specificity is unknown. This record belongs to a study of graft-versus-host responses after intestinal transplantation. The overall study: Recipients uniformly received anti-thymocyte globulin induction, followed by tacrolimus and steroids for roughly 3 years. Points from the study as a whole: Individuals who had graft-donor T cell macrochimerism had allografts that showed high graft-versus-host to host-versus-graft clonal ratios. Ileal or blood samples showed some GvH clones first, and such clones were also found in recipient marrow.

V shed 4 bases and J 8 bases; nucleotides not matched to a gene: 5. CDR1 is PRHDT and CDR2 is FYEKMQ in the germline V gene (reference sequence). The CDR3 spans 16 residues. Using immunoSEQ multiplex PCR, the repertoire was profiled, and TCRdb retains in-frame clones only, with some absent. The sample lists tens of thousands of clones; over 85% were seen once. This specimen was unstimulated CD8+ T cells sorted from spleen or lymph node cells, taken before intestinal transplant. The TCR sequence derives from a human donor who received an intestinal transplant. J is TRBJ2-1 and V is TRBV13, with 16 nucleotides matching TRBD2. The CDR3 reads CASSSGLAGGPDEQFF. As DNA, the CDR3 is TGTGCCAGCAGCTCGGGACTAGCGGGAGGGCCCGATGAGCAGTTCTTC.